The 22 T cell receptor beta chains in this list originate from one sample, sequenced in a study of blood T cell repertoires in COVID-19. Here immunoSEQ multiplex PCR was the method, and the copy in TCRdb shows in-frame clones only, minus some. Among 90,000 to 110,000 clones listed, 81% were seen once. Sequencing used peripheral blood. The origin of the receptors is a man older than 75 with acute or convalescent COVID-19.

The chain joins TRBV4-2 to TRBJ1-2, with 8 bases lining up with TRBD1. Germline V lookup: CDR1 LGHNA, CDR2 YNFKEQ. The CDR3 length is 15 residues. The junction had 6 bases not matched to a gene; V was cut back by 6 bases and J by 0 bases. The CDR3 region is CASRQTGAPNYGYTF. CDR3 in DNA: TGTGCCAGCAGGCAGACAGGGGCCCCTAACTATGGCTACACCTTC.

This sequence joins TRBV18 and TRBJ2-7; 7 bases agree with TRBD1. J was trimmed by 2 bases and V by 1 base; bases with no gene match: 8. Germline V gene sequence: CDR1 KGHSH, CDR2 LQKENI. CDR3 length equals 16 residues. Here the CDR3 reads CASSPLSSGTAYEQYF. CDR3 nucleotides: TGTGCCAGCTCACCACTATCCTCGGGGACAGCCTACGAGCAGTACTTC.

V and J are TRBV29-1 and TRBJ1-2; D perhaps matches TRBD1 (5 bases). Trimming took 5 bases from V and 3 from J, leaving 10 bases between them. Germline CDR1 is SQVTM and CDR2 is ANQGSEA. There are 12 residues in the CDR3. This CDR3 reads CSVSPGDYGYTF. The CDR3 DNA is TGCAGCGTTTCCCCGGGGGACTATGGCTACACCTTC.

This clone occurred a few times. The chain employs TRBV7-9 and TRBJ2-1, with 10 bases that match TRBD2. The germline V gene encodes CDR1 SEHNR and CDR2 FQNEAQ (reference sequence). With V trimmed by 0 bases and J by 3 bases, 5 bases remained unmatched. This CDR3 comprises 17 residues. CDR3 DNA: TGTGCCAGCAGCTTAGCTCTAGCGGGAGCTCGCTACAATGAGCAGTTCTTC. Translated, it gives CASSLALAGARYNEQFF.

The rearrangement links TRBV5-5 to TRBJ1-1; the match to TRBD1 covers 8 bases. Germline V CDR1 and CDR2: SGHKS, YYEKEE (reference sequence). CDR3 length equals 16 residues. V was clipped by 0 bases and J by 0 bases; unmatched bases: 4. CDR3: CASSLARGLMNTEAFF. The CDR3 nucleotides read TGTGCCAGCAGCTTGGCCAGGGGGCTTATGAACACTGAAGCTTTCTTT.

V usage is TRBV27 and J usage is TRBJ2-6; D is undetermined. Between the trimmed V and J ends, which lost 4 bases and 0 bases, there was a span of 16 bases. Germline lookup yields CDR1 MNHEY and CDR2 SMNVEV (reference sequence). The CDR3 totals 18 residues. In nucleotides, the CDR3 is TGTGCCAGCAGTTACACGGGTTACTCCTACTCTGGGGCCAACGTCCTGACTTTC. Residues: CASSYTGYSYSGANVLTF.

Here the CDR3 reads CSVTPDSLGETQYF. In DNA, the CDR3 is TGCAGCGTTACTCCGGACTCGCTAGGAGAGACCCAGTACTTC. The chain is built from TRBV29-1 and TRBJ2-5, with D perhaps matching TRBD2 (5 bases). The CDR3 loop spans 14 amino acids. Trimming shortened V by 5 bases and J by 4 bases, and 17 bases separated the two germline ends. Looked up from germline, CDR1 is SQVTM and CDR2 is ANQGSEA.

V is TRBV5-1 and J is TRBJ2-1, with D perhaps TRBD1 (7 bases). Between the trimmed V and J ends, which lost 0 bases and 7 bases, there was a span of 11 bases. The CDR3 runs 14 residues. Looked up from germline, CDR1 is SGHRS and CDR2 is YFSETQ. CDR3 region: CASSLEQGRNEQFF. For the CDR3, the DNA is TGCGCCAGCAGCTTGGAACAGGGGAGGAATGAGCAGTTCTTC.

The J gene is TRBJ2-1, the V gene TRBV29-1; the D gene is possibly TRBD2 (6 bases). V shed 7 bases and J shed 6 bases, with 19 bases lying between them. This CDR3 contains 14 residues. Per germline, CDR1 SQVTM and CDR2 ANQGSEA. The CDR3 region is CSAIKPTSSNEQFF. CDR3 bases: TGCAGCGCAATAAAACCTACTAGCAGCAATGAGCAGTTCTTC.

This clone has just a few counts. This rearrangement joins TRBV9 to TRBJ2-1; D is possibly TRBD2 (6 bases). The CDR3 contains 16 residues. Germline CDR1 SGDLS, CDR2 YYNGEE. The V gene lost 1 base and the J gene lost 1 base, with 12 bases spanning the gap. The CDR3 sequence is CASSVQGTSSYNEQFF. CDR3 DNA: TGTGCCAGCAGCGTACAAGGGACTTCTTCCTACAATGAGCAGTTCTTC. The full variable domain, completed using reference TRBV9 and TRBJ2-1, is DSGVTQTPKHLITATGQRVTLRCSPRSGDLSVYWYQQSLDQGLQFLIQYYNGEERAKGNILERFSAQQFPDLHSELNLSSLELGDSALYFCASSVQGTSSYNEQFFGPGTRLTVL.

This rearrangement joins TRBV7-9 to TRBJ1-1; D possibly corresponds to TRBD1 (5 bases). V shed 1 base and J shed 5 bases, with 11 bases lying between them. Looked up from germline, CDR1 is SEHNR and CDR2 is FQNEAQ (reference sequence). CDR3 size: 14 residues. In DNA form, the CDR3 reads TGTGCCAGCAGCTTAGAACCAGGGAGGACTGAAGCTTTCTTT. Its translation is CASSLEPGRTEAFF.

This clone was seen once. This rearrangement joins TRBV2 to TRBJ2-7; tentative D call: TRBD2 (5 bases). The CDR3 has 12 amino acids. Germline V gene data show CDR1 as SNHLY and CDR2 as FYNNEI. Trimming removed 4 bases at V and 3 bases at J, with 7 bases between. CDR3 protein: CASSAGYYEQYF. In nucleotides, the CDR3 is TGTGCCAGCAGTGCGGGATACTACGAGCAGTACTTC.

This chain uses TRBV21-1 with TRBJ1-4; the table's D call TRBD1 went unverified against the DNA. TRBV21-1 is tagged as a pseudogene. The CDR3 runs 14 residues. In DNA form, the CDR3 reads TGTGCCAGCAGCAATTCAGGGGGTAATGAAAAACTGTTTTTT. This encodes CASSNSGGNEKLFF.

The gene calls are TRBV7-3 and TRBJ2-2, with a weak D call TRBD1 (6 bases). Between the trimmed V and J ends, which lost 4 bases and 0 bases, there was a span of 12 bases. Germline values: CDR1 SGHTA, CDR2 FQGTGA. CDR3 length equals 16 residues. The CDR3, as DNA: TGTGCCAGCAGCTCTGACGGGACAACGAACACCGGGGAGCTGTTTTTT. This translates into CASSSDGTTNTGELFF.

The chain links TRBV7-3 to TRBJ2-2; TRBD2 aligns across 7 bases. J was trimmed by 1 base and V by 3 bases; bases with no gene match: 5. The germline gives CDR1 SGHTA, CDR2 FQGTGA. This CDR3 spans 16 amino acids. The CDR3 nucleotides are TGTGCCAGCAGCTTTGGGCTAGCGGTGAACACCGGGGAGCTGTTTTTT. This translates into CASSFGLAVNTGELFF.

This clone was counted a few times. CDR3 sequence (DNA): TGCGCCAGCAGCCAAGTGGCTAGCCCTACAAGCCTGTTCTTC. Amino acid sequence: CASSQVASPTSLFF. V and J are TRBV4-1 and TRBJ2-1; TRBD2 might be the D (5 bases). The CDR3 length is 14 residues. Trimming pared 1 base from V and 15 bases from J, leaving 19 bases between. Per the germline V gene, CDR1 is MGHRA and CDR2 is YSYEKL.

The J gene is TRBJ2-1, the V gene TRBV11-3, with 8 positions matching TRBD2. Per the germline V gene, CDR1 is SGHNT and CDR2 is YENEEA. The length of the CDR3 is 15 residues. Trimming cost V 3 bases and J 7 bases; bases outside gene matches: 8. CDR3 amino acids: CASSFTSGPGNEQFF. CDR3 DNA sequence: TGTGCCAGCAGCTTCACTAGCGGCCCGGGGAATGAGCAGTTCTTC.

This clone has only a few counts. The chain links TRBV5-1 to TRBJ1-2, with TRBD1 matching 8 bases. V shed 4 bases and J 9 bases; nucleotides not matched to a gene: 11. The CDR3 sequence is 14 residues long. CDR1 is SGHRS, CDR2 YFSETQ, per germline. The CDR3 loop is CASSPAGTGHRYTF. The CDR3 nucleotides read TGCGCCAGCAGCCCGGCCGGGACAGGCCATCGCTACACCTTC.

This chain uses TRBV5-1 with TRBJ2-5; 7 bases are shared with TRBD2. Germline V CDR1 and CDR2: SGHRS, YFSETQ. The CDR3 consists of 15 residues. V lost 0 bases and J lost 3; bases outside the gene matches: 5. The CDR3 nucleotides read TGCGCCAGCAGCTTGGCTCCGCTAGCGGAAGAGACCCAGTACTTC. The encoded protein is CASSLAPLAEETQYF.

CDR3 nucleotides: TGTGCCAGCAGCAAAGTAACAGTTATGAACACTGAAGCTTTCTTT. Its protein product is CASSKVTVMNTEAFF. The chain couples TRBV21-1 to TRBJ1-1; the table's D call, TRBD1, was not checked against the DNA. TRBV21-1 is a listed pseudogene. The CDR3 loop spans 15 amino acids.

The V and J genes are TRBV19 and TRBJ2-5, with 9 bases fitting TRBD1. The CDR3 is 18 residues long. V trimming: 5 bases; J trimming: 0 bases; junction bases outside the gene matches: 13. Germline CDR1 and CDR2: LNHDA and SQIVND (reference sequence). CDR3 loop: CASSSGTGLGWDQETQYF. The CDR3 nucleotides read TGTGCCAGTAGTTCCGGGACAGGGTTGGGTTGGGACCAAGAGACCCAGTACTTC.

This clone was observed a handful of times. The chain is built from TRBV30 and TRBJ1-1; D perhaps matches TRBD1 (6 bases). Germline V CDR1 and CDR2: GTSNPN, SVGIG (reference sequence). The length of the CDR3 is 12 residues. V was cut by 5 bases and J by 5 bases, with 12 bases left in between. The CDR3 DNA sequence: TGTGCCTGGGACAGGTTGAGGACTGAAGCTTTCTTT. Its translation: CAWDRLRTEAFF. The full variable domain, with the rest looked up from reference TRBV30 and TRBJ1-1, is SQTIHQWPATLVQPVGSPLSLECTVEGTSNPNLYWYRQAAGRGLQLLFYSVGIGQISSEVPQNLSASRPQDRQFILSSKKLLLSDSGFYLCAWDRLRTEAFFGQGTRLTVV.